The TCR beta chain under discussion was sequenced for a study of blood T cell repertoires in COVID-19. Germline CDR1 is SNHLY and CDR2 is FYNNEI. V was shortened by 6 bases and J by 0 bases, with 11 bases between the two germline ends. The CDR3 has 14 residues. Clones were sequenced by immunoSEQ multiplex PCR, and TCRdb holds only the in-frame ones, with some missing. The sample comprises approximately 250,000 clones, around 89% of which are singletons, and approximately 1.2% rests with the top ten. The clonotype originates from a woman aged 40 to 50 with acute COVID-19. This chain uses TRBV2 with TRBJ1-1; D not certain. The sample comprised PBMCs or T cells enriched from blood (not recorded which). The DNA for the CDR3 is TGTGCCAGCAGGACTTCCAACATGAACACTGAAGCTTTCTTT. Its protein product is CASRTSNMNTEAFF.